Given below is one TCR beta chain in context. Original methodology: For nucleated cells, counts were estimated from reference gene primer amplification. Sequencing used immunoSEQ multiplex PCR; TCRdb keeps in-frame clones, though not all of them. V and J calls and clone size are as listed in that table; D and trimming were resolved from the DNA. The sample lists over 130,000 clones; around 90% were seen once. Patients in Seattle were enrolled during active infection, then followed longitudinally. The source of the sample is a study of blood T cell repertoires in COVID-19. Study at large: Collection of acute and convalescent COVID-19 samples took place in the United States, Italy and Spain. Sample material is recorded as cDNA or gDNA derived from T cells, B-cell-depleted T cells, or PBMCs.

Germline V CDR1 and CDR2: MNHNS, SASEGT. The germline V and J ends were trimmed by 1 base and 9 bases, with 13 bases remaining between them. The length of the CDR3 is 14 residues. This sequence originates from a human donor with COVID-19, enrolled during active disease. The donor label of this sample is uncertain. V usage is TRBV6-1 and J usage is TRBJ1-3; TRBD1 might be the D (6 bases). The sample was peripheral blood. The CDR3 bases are TGTGCCAGCAGTGAAGAGGGGGGGAGAGCCACCATATATTTT. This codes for CASSEEGGRATIYF.